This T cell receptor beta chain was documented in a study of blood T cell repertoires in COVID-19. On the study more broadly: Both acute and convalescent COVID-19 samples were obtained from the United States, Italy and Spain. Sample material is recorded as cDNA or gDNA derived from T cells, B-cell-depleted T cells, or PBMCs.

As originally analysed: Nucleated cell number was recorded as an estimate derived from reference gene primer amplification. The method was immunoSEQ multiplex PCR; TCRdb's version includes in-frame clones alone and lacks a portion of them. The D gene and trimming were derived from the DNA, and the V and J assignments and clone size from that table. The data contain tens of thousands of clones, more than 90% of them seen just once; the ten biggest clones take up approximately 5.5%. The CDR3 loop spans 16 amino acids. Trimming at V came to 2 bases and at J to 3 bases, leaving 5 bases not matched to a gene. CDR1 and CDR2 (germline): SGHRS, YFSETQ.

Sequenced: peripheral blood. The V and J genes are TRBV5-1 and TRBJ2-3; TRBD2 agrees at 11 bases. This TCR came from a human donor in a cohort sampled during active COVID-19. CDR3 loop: CASSFVAGGPTDTQYF. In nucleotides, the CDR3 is TGCGCCAGCAGCTTTGTAGCGGGGGGGCCTACAGATACGCAGTATTTT. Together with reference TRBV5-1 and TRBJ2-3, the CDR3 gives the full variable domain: KAGVTQTPRYLIKTRGQQVTLSCSPISGHRSVSWYQQTPGQGLQFLFEYFSETQRNKGNFPGRFSGRQFSNSRSEMNVSTLELGDSALYLCASSFVAGGPTDTQYFGPGTRLTVL.